This entry lists 8 T cell receptor beta chains sequenced from one sample in a study of beta chain features in type 1 diabetes. These receptors have no identified antigens. All of the isolated RNA was reverse transcribed, so expressed TCRB transcripts were sequenced. Generated by immunoSEQ multiplex PCR, the TCRdb table keeps only in-frame clones and is missing some. This sample yields under 300,000 clones, of which around 20% are seen a single time; 0.028% belongs to the top ten. Study findings and constraints: Type 1 diabetes patients had TCRB CDR3s that were shorter (moderately but significantly so) in all four CD4+ subsets.

Sequenced sample: naive CD4+ T cells from blood. The receptors stem from a woman in her thirties or forties with type 1 diabetes.

This clone was seen only a few times. V is TRBV4-3 and J is TRBJ2-7; 10 bases line up with TRBD2. The V and J ends lost 0 bases and 2 bases, in that order; junction bases with no gene match: 1. This CDR3 comprises 15 residues. The V gene's germline CDR1 is LGHNA and CDR2 YSLEER. The CDR3 DNA reads TGCGCCAGCAGCCAAGATCTAGCGGGGGCCTACGAGCAGTACTTC. Encoded protein: CASSQDLAGAYEQYF.

The V gene is TRBV27, the J gene TRBJ1-6; possible D gene TRBD1, 5 bases. Germline V gives CDR1 MNHEY, CDR2 SMNVEV (reference sequence). The germline V and J ends were trimmed by 6 bases and 8 bases, with 11 bases remaining between them. CDR3 length: 13 residues. CDR3 residues: CASRPREDSPLHF. The CDR3 DNA sequence: TGTGCCAGCAGACCCAGGGAGGATTCACCCCTCCACTTT.

This clone occurred a few times. The gene calls are TRBV5-1 and TRBJ2-3; unclear D gene. Germline values: CDR1 SGHRS, CDR2 YFSETQ. V was pared by 1 base and J by 6 bases, with 6 bases between. The CDR3 loop spans 12 amino acids. CDR3 in DNA: TGCGCCAGCAGCTTGACGCAGGATACGCAGTATTTT. This sequence encodes CASSLTQDTQYF.

The CDR3 sequence: CASSVASDGDEQFF. The CDR3 nucleotides are TGTGCCAGCTCAGTGGCTAGCGATGGTGATGAGCAGTTCTTC. The V call is TRBV18, the J call TRBJ2-1; possible D gene TRBD2, 6 bases. The germline V gene encodes CDR1 KGHSH and CDR2 LQKENI. Trimming took 5 bases from V and 8 from J, leaving 16 bases between them. The CDR3 has 14 amino acids.

This clone was seen more than once but under ten times. This chain links TRBV29-1 with TRBJ2-7; 7 bases align to TRBD2. Germline V CDR1 and CDR2: SQVTM, ANQGSEA. The CDR3 totals 16 residues. J lost 7 bases, V lost 6 bases, and 21 bases had no gene match. For the CDR3, the DNA is TGCAGCGTCCTCCCGGGAACTAGCGCTAAAACGGGGGAGCAGTACTTC. This gives the protein CSVLPGTSAKTGEQYF.

The chain carries TRBV4-1 and TRBJ1-6; 7 nucleotides line up with TRBD1. This CDR3 region has 14 residues. Germline CDR1 and CDR2: MGHRA and YSYEKL. Trimming removed 2 bases from V and 10 bases from J; junction bases left unmatched: 5. The CDR3: CASSQHTGASPLHF. In nucleotides, the CDR3 is TGCGCCAGCAGCCAACATACAGGGGCCTCACCCCTCCACTTT.

This clone was detected a few times. The gene calls are TRBV9 and TRBJ2-1; 8 positions agree with TRBD2. Losses at the gene ends were 2 bases for V and 7 bases for J; bases not matched to a gene: 5. Germline values: CDR1 SGDLS, CDR2 YYNGEE. The CDR3 length is 14 residues. As DNA, the CDR3 is TGTGCCAGCAGCGTTAGTAGCGGGGCTAATGAGCAGTTCTTC. Its translation: CASSVSSGANEQFF.

Concerning this clone: The identical CDR3 is also encoded by other nucleotide sequences in the sample. This chain uses TRBV5-4 with TRBJ2-5; a possible D gene is TRBD1 (6 bases). Trimming pared 5 bases from V and 4 bases from J, leaving 12 bases between. The CDR3 is 13 amino acids. Germline CDR1 and CDR2: SGHNT and YYREEE (reference sequence). Written as DNA, the CDR3 is TGTGCCAGCAGTCTACAGGGCGGAGAGACCCAGTACTTC. Encoded protein: CASSLQGGETQYF. Drawing the rest from reference TRBV5-4 and TRBJ2-5, the complete variable domain is ETGVTQSPTHLIKTRGQQVTLRCSSQSGHNTVSWYQQALGQGPQFIFQYYREEENGRGNFPPRFSGLQFPNYSSELNVNALELDDSALYLCASSLQGGETQYFGPGTRLLVL.